This TCR beta chain was identified in a study of cytomegalovirus exposure and HLA in healthy donors. Worth noting for this clone: Its target is not known.

Vbeta (60) and Jbeta (13) primers were used in the PCR. Data came from immunoSEQ multiplex PCR; TCRdb stores just in-frame clones and leaves some out. The table records approximately 80,000 clones, over 70% of them present only once. Germline V gives CDR1 PRHDT, CDR2 FYEKMQ (reference sequence). The ends lost 6 bases at V and 10 bases at J; junction bases unmatched: 10. The CDR3 length is 15 residues. Study-level points and caveats: Among CMV-associated TCR beta chains, most appeared HLA-restricted in a later analysis. Some TCR beta chains (around 180 of them) were listed as cytomegalovirus-associated.

This TCR derives from a man aged 25-45 years in good health and CMV-seropositive. The sequenced sample consisted of PBMCs. The chain employs TRBV13 and TRBJ1-4; 11 positions agree with TRBD1. CDR3 residues: CASRRTGTGGRKLFF. Written as DNA, the CDR3 is TGTGCCAGCAGGCGCACCGGGACAGGGGGGCGAAAACTGTTTTTT. The variable domain in full, with the rest retrieved from reference TRBV13 and TRBJ1-4, is AAGVIQSPRHLIKEKRETATLKCYPIPRHDTVYWYQQGPGQDPQFLISFYEKMQSDKGSIPDRFSAQQFSDYHSELNMSSLELGDSALYFCASRRTGTGGRKLFFGSGTQLSVL.